The rows below give T cell receptor beta chains drawn from one sample of a study of blood T cell repertoires in COVID-19. The protocol was immunoSEQ multiplex PCR, while the TCRdb copy is restricted to in-frame clones and leaves out a portion. The profile shows 250,000 to 300,000 clones, about 76% of them singletons. The sample comprised peripheral blood. The receptors stem from a woman aged 60 to 75 with active or convalescent COVID-19. CDR3s include the opening cysteine and the closing phenylalanine or tryptophan.

J: TRBJ1-1; V: TRBV3-1/TRBV3-2; CDR3: CASSQARNTEAFF
J: TRBJ1-5; V: TRBV2; CDR3: CASSEGTGGGQPQHF
J: TRBJ2-3; V: TRBV6-1; CDR3: CASSEGLTLGTDTQYF
J: TRBJ1-2; V: TRBV7-8; CDR3: CASSLGQGYGYTF
J: TRBJ2-3; V: TRBV7-3; CDR3: CASSLGTSGGTQYF
J: TRBJ1-2; V: TRBV27; CDR3: CASSPNGQGRDTF
J: TRBJ1-2; V: TRBV10-3; CDR3: CAISESAGVYGYTF
J: TRBJ1-2; V: TRBV3-1/TRBV3-2; CDR3: CASSQQGADYGYTF
J: TRBJ1-2; V: TRBV5-1; CDR3: CASRVGQGENGYTF
J: TRBJ2-7; V: TRBV5-1; CDR3: CASSLGTGAQHF
J: TRBJ2-7; V: TRBV7-6; CDR3: CASSLGQGAYEQYF
J: TRBJ2-3; V: TRBV4-1; CDR3: CASSQDTSGGVTDTQYF
J: TRBJ1-5; V: TRBV24-1; CDR3: CATSEDGQSQHF
J: TRBJ2-1; V: TRBV3-1/TRBV3-2; CDR3: CASGMRREQFF
J: TRBJ2-3; V: TRBV6-2/TRBV6-3; CDR3: CASSYSPILDFAQPSLAQQYF
J: TRBJ2-1; V: TRBV18; CDR3: CASSPGTGGSSEQFF
J: TRBJ2-3; V: TRBV19; CDR3: CASSPRRDRDTQYF
J: TRBJ1-5; V: TRBV19; CDR3: CASSIVTDQPQHF
J: TRBJ1-2; V: TRBV4-1; CDR3: CASSLTRLDRDDYGYTF
J: TRBJ1-5; V: TRBV18; CDR3: CASSLGTPDSNQPQHF
J: TRBJ1-2; V: TRBV7-2; CDR3: CASSFGTARDLNYGYTF
J: TRBJ2-5; V: TRBV7-9; CDR3: CASSLTSGGPRETQYF
J: TRBJ2-3; V: TRBV11-1; CDR3: CASSFGTGTDTQYF
J: TRBJ2-3; V: TRBV7-2; CDR3: CASSLPWRAGGTDTQYF
J: TRBJ1-6; V: TRBV19; CDR3: CASSTGQGISPLHF
J: TRBJ2-6; V: TRBV28; CDR3: CASSPMRGTGVASGANVLTF
J: TRBJ2-7; V: TRBV14; CDR3: CASSQLDRVHEQYF
J: TRBJ1-2; V: TRBV4-1; CDR3: CASSQDNRDRVKLGRGYTF
J: TRBJ1-5; V: TRBV6-2/TRBV6-3; CDR3: CASSRGTGREPQHF
J: TRBJ2-7; V: TRBV29-1; CDR3: CSVTNRGYEQYF
J: TRBJ1-6; V: TRBV7-8; CDR3: CASSGPGQLNSPLHF
J: TRBJ1-3; V: TRBV5-1; CDR3: CASSLRGMGGNTIYF
J: TRBJ1-6; V: TRBV5-5; CDR3: CASSYDLSSNSPLHF
J: TRBJ1-6; V: TRBV9; CDR3: CASSTRQGNSPLHF
J: TRBJ2-6; V: TRBV7-2; CDR3: CASSPRAGLGANVLTF
J: TRBJ1-1; V: TRBV7-8; CDR3: CASSSNLVRDSEAFF
J: TRBJ1-2; V: TRBV14; CDR3: CASSQRGGWANYGYTF
J: TRBJ2-3; V: TRBV11-3; CDR3: CASSLVGAGPTDTQYF
J: TRBJ1-5; V: TRBV18; CDR3: CASSLNRGSQPQHF
J: TRBJ1-1; V: TRBV5-6; CDR3: CASSLRRNRGDTEAFF
J: TRBJ2-1; V: TRBV6-5; CDR3: CASSVAGNEQFF
J: TRBJ2-5; V: TRBV5-1; CDR3: CASSLTPLYQETQYF
J: TRBJ1-5; V: TRBV6-5; CDR3: CASSLTPRGQPQHF
J: TRBJ2-2; V: TRBV9; CDR3: CASSARTSGVLLANTGELFF
J: TRBJ2-7; V: TRBV11-1; CDR3: CASSRGLAGEQYF
J: TRBJ2-7; V: TRBV5-6; CDR3: CASSQFRDRGSEQYF
J: TRBJ1-4; V: TRBV19; CDR3: CASSIDPATNEKLFF
J: TRBJ2-3; V: TRBV15; CDR3: CATSRDGRGSTDTQYF
J: TRBJ1-1; V: TRBV5-1; CDR3: CASSRDGQNTEAFF
J: TRBJ1-3; V: TRBV2; CDR3: CASSAGRTSGNTIYF
J: TRBJ1-4; V: TRBV2; CDR3: CASSGQGELFF
J: TRBJ1-2; V: TRBV14; CDR3: CASSLQRGGGYTF
J: TRBJ2-7; V: TRBV2; CDR3: CASSEQRPSSYEQYF
J: TRBJ1-2; V: TRBV2; CDR3: CASRAATGRYGYTF
J: TRBJ1-5; V: TRBV14; CDR3: CASSQSRNQPQHF
J: TRBJ2-1; V: TRBV7-8; CDR3: CASSLDRGGYNEQFF
J: TRBJ1-2; V: TRBV14; CDR3: CASSPDNYGYTF
J: TRBJ1-1; V: TRBV5-1; CDR3: CASSVGQGWGTEAFF
J: TRBJ1-2; V: TRBV27; CDR3: CASSVSLGTGHGYTF
J: TRBJ2-2; V: TRBV2; CDR3: CARAGGHPGELFF